This T cell receptor beta chain was retrieved from a study of regulatory T cells in long-lasting Graves disease. Study-wide context: Graves' patients who were just diagnosed had used antithyroid drugs for under 3 months. Overall study findings and caveats: Comparison showed that persistent patients shared more public clonotypes (2,741) than new patients (around 1,000). Persistent Graves' patients showed reduced TCR diversity versus newly diagnosed patients.

This clonotype was observed a single time. Its antigen is not identified. Time point reported: newly diagnosed GD, antithyroid drugs for less than 3 months. The TCR library was made from RNA that had been extracted from PBMCs in TRIzol. The CDR3 runs 16 residues. Trimming cost V 0 bases and J 9 bases; bases outside gene matches: 3. CDR1 is LGHDT and CDR2 is YNNKEL in the germline V gene (reference sequence). Sequencing libraries for TCR beta were prepared with iRepertoire HTBI primers and Arm-PCR of CDR3 regions. TCRdb re-called the multiplex PCR reads through MiXCR, storing one row per CDR3 protein. Of hundreds of thousands of distinct CDR3 sequences in the sample, about 16% were seen once. This same sample was also taken into another study, of T cells in Graves' hyperthyroidism and ophthalmopathy.

This chain uses TRBV3-1 with TRBJ1-6, with 12 bases that match TRBD1. The source of this sequence is a man between 18 and 35 years old with Graves disease. Specimen: peripheral blood mononuclear cells (PBMCs), collected at new diagnosis, from a patient treated with antithyroid drugs. CDR3: CASSQEGTGGASPLHF. The CDR3 DNA is TGTGCCAGCAGCCAAGAAGGGACAGGGGGCGCTTCACCCCTCCACTTT.